These 30 T cell receptor beta chains were all obtained from the same sample, sequenced in a study of cytomegalovirus exposure and HLA in healthy donors. The PCR had 60 Vbeta and 13 Jbeta primers. Sequenced by immunoSEQ multiplex PCR; TCRdb stores in-frame clones only, minus some. The sample yields over 140,000 clones, 75% to 85% seen once. Sequences were obtained from PBMCs. The receptors here all came from a man aged 50 to 60 in good health and CMV-seronegative.

The CDR3 loop is CASSEQGAVETQYF. The CDR3 DNA reads as TGTGCCAGCAGTGAACAGGGGGCAGTGGAGACCCAGTACTTC. The rearrangement uses TRBV2 and TRBJ2-5; the match to TRBD1 covers 8 bases. V was clipped by 2 bases and J by 5 bases; unmatched bases: 4. This CDR3 is 14 amino acids long. Germline loops: CDR1 SNHLY, CDR2 FYNNEI.

The chain links TRBV5-1 to TRBJ2-7, with 8 bases fitting TRBD1. This CDR3 has 14 amino acids. Germline loops: CDR1 SGHRS, CDR2 YFSETQ. V trimming: 4 bases; J trimming: 1 base; junction bases outside the gene matches: 4. CDR3 residues: CASSPGQGSYEQYF. DNA for the CDR3: TGCGCCAGCAGCCCCGGACAGGGATCCTACGAGCAGTACTTC.

The J gene is TRBJ2-6, the V gene TRBV10-3, with D perhaps TRBD2 (5 bases). Germline V gene sequence: CDR1 ENHRY, CDR2 SYGVKD. Deletions cut 6 bases from V and 0 bases from J, with 15 bases between. The CDR3 is 17 residues long. The CDR3 here is CAIRGSDKFSGANVLTF. DNA for the CDR3: TGTGCCATCAGGGGGAGCGACAAATTCTCTGGGGCCAACGTCCTGACTTTC.

In its sample, this clone was seen a few times. The J gene is TRBJ1-1, the V gene TRBV5-5, with TRBD1 matching 7 bases. Germline loops: CDR1 SGHKS, CDR2 YYEKEE (reference sequence). The V gene end was trimmed by 1 base and the J gene end by 7 bases; junction bases not matched to a gene: 7. The CDR3 sequence is 14 residues long. The CDR3 here is CASSLSRGQNEAFF. In DNA form, the CDR3 reads TGTGCCAGCAGCTTGAGTAGGGGGCAGAATGAAGCTTTCTTT.

The sample holds one count of this clone. V gene TRBV27 combines with J gene TRBJ2-3; D call uncertain. The CDR3 consists of 15 residues. CDR1 is MNHEY and CDR2 is SMNVEV in the germline V gene (reference sequence). V lost 0 bases, J lost 1 base, and 8 bases lay in between. CDR3 in amino acids: CASSLSMAGTDTQYF. Here the CDR3 DNA reads TGTGCCAGCAGTTTATCGATGGCGGGCACAGATACGCAGTATTTT.

The chain uses TRBV9 and TRBJ2-7; D unresolved. CDR3 length: 14 residues. With 0 bases removed from V and 2 bases from J, the gap between germline ends came to 9 bases. The germline CDR1 and CDR2 sequences are SGDLS and YYNGEE. CDR3 in DNA: TGTGCCAGCAGCGTAGAAGGAACAGCCTACGAGCAGTACTTC. This gives the protein CASSVEGTAYEQYF.

The chain recombines TRBV9 with TRBJ1-5; 7 nucleotides align to TRBD1. CDR3 length: 17 amino acids. V lost 0 bases and J lost 0; bases outside the gene matches: 6. Looked up from germline, CDR1 is SGDLS and CDR2 is YYNGEE. The CDR3 coding sequence is TGTGCCAGCAGCGTAGCTGACAGGGCCGATAGCAATCAGCCCCAGCATTTT. It translates to CASSVADRADSNQPQHF.

This chain uses TRBV6-5 with TRBJ1-1; 7 nucleotides line up with TRBD1. CDR1 and CDR2 (germline): MNHEY, SVGAGI. CDR3 length: 15 residues. V gave up 0 bases and J gave up 4 bases; unmatched junction bases: 5. The CDR3 loop is CASSYSSQGGTEAFF. In DNA form, the CDR3 reads TGTGCCAGCAGTTACTCGAGCCAGGGGGGCACTGAAGCTTTCTTT.

J is TRBJ2-5 and V is TRBV9; 7 bases agree with TRBD1. From germline, CDR1 is SGDLS and CDR2 YYNGEE. The length of the CDR3 is 14 residues. V shed 2 bases and J 4 bases; nucleotides not matched to a gene: 5. The CDR3 region has the DNA TGTGCCAGCAGCGTGGGACAGAGCACAGAGACCCAGTACTTC. It translates to CASSVGQSTETQYF.

The chain carries TRBV11-3 and TRBJ2-2, with D possibly matching TRBD1 (5 bases). This CDR3 comprises 15 residues. CDR1 and CDR2 from the germline V gene are SGHNT and YENEEA. The V gene lost 1 base and the J gene lost 4 bases, with 10 bases spanning the gap. The CDR3 nucleotides are TGTGCCAGCAGCTTAGGGACACCCTTCACCGGGGAGCTGTTTTTT. Residues: CASSLGTPFTGELFF.

The chain employs TRBV19 and TRBJ2-7, with 10 bases lining up with TRBD2. V trimming: 3 bases; J trimming: 2 bases; junction bases outside the gene matches: 10. From germline, CDR1 is LNHDA and CDR2 SQIVND (reference sequence). This CDR3 is 17 amino acids long. The CDR3 sequence is CASSIGSGGDWAYEQYF. CDR3 DNA sequence: TGTGCCAGTAGTATTGGGAGCGGGGGGGATTGGGCCTACGAGCAGTACTTC.

V and J are TRBV9 and TRBJ2-5, with D uncertain. CDR3 length: 12 amino acids. The V end lost 3 bases, the J end lost 5 bases, and 8 bases lay between the germline ends. Germline V gene sequence: CDR1 SGDLS, CDR2 YYNGEE. This CDR3 is CASSGSGETQYF. In nucleotides, the CDR3 is TGTGCCAGCAGCGGGTCCGGGGAGACCCAGTACTTC.

This clone came up a few times. The chain uses TRBV9 and TRBJ1-4; D possibly corresponds to TRBD1 (6 bases). Trimming took off 4 bases at V and 4 bases at J, with 14 bases between the two ends. The CDR3 has 15 amino acids. The V gene's germline CDR1 is SGDLS and CDR2 YYNGEE. In nucleotides, the CDR3 is TGTGCCAGCAGCCCCCAAGGACAGCGTAATGAAAAACTGTTTTTT. As protein: CASSPQGQRNEKLFF.

This clone was seen only once. This chain connects TRBV15 to TRBJ1-2, with D hard to call. V dropped 5 bases and J dropped 7 bases, with 17 bases sitting between them. Germline assignment: CDR1 LNHNV and CDR2 YYDKDF (reference sequence). The CDR3 sequence is 14 residues long. The CDR3 DNA reads TGTGCCACCAGCGTAGAGGTGGGTTCCGGTGGCTACACCTTC. Amino acid sequence: CATSVEVGSGGYTF.

This clone was counted once. The chain links TRBV5-1 to TRBJ2-7; 9 bases align to TRBD1. In germline, CDR1 is SGHRS, CDR2 YFSETQ. The length of the CDR3 is 14 residues. V lost 8 bases, J lost 1 base, and 7 bases stayed unmatched. CDR3 loop: CASNTGGGSYEQYF. The CDR3 DNA sequence: TGCGCCAGTAACACAGGGGGCGGTTCCTACGAGCAGTACTTC.

The chain has TRBV19 and TRBJ2-2; D unclear. V was clipped by 3 bases and J by 3 bases, with 2 bases between them. Germline values: CDR1 LNHDA, CDR2 SQIVND (reference sequence). CDR3 length equals 12 residues. The CDR3 DNA reads TGTGCCAGTAGTATCTACACCGGGGAGCTGTTTTTT. Translated, it gives CASSIYTGELFF.

This clone was observed a handful of times. The V gene is TRBV7-3, the J gene TRBJ1-1; D remains unclear. Trimming removed 5 bases at V and 6 bases at J, with 16 bases between. The CDR3 is 14 amino acids. Germline V CDR1 and CDR2: SGHTA, FQGTGA. Written as DNA, the CDR3 is TGTGCCAGCAGCCCCAGTGGAGGAAGCGCTGAAGCTTTCTTT. It translates to CASSPSGGSAEAFF.

A single count supports this clone. The chain carries TRBV18 and TRBJ2-7, with D possibly TRBD1 on 5 matching bases. The CDR3 is 12 amino acids. The germline gives CDR1 KGHSH, CDR2 LQKENI. V was pared by 2 bases and J by 5 bases, with 7 bases between. The CDR3 here is CASSPKGNEQYF. As DNA, the CDR3 is TGTGCCAGCTCACCAAAGGGGAACGAGCAGTACTTC. The whole variable domain, remainder taken from reference TRBV18 and TRBJ2-7, is NAGVMQNPRHLVRRRGQEARLRCSPMKGHSHVYWYRQLPEEGLKFMVYLQKENIIDESGMPKERFSAEFPKEGPSILRIQQVVRGDSAAYFCASSPKGNEQYFGPGTRLTVT.

This chain links TRBV5-1 with TRBJ1-1; D not resolved. V lost 0 bases and J lost 1, with 7 bases in between. The CDR3 is 14 amino acids. Germline V gene sequence: CDR1 SGHRS, CDR2 YFSETQ. The CDR3 nucleotides are TGCGCCAGCAGCTTGGAGCCTTCGAACACTGAAGCTTTCTTT. The encoded protein is CASSLEPSNTEAFF.

The V and J genes are TRBV7-7 and TRBJ2-1, with TRBD1 matching over 8 bases. The CDR3 extends over 15 amino acids. Germline CDR1 and CDR2: SSHAT and FNYEAQ (reference sequence). V shed 2 bases, J shed 5 bases, and the junction held 5 bases outside the gene matches. This CDR3 is CASSLSRDRHNEQFF. The CDR3 DNA follows: TGTGCCAGCAGCTTAAGCCGGGACAGGCACAATGAGCAGTTCTTC. The full variable domain, its missing parts supplied by reference TRBV7-7 and TRBJ2-1, is GAGVSQSPRYKVTKRGQDVTLRCDPISSHATLYWYQQALGQGPEFLTYFNYEAQPDKSGLPSDRFSAERPEGSISTLTIQRTEQRDSAMYRCASSLSRDRHNEQFFGPGTRLTVL.

CDR3: CASSSRTGGNGELFF. DNA of the CDR3: TGCGCCAGCAGCTCCCGGACAGGGGGGAACGGGGAGCTGTTTTTT. V gene TRBV5-1 combines with J gene TRBJ2-2; 10 bases align to TRBD1. The CDR3 totals 15 residues. Trimming at V came to 3 bases and at J to 7 bases, leaving 6 bases not matched to a gene. Germline V gene lookup returns CDR1 SGHRS and CDR2 YFSETQ.

This clone was detected a few times. The chain combines TRBV9 with TRBJ1-1; 7 bases are shared with TRBD1. The germline V gene has CDR1 SGDLS and CDR2 YYNGEE. The CDR3 consists of 14 residues. V shed 3 bases and J 5 bases; nucleotides not matched to a gene: 7. CDR3 protein: CASSAQGERTEAFF. In DNA, the CDR3 is TGTGCCAGCAGCGCCCAGGGGGAGAGGACTGAAGCTTTCTTT. Variable domain in full (rest from reference TRBV9 and TRBJ1-1): DSGVTQTPKHLITATGQRVTLRCSPRSGDLSVYWYQQSLDQGLQFLIQYYNGEERAKGNILERFSAQQFPDLHSELNLSSLELGDSALYFCASSAQGERTEAFFGQGTRLTVV.

This clone was observed once. This rearrangement joins TRBV5-4 to TRBJ2-7, with 7 bases lining up with TRBD2. CDR1 is SGHNT, CDR2 YYREEE, per germline (reference sequence). The CDR3 consists of 17 residues. Trimming at V came to 0 bases and at J to 3 bases, leaving 12 bases not matched to a gene. The CDR3 sequence: CASSLVLVAGTLYEQYF. CDR3 sequence (DNA): TGTGCCAGCAGCTTGGTGTTGGTAGCGGGCACCCTCTACGAGCAGTACTTC.

The chain uses TRBV6-1 and TRBJ2-5; D is possibly TRBD2 (6 bases). Germline assignment: CDR1 MNHNS and CDR2 SASEGT. CDR3 length equals 15 residues. V was shortened by 7 bases and J by 2 bases, with 17 bases between the two germline ends. The CDR3 nucleotides read TGTGCCAGCACTCTAAGGGTCGGGGGACAAGAGACCCAGTACTTC. It is translated as CASTLRVGGQETQYF.

This chain uses TRBV7-2 with TRBJ1-6; 7 positions agree with TRBD1. The CDR3 totals 14 residues. Per the germline V gene, CDR1 is SGHTA and CDR2 is FQGNSA. V lost 5 bases to trimming and J lost 6 bases; unmatched junction nucleotides: 4. The CDR3: CASSLGTANSPLHF. CDR3 in DNA: TGTGCCAGCAGCCTCGGGACAGCTAATTCACCCCTCCACTTT. Full variable domain (outside the CDR3, taken from reference TRBV7-2 and TRBJ1-6): GAGVSQSPSNKVTEKGKDVELRCDPISGHTALYWYRQSLGQGLEFLIYFQGNSAPDKSGLPSDRFSAERTGGSVSTLTIQRTQQEDSAVYLCASSLGTANSPLHFGNGTRLTVT.

The V gene is TRBV10-1, the J gene TRBJ2-1; possible D gene TRBD2, 6 bases. This CDR3 region has 14 residues. Germline CDR1 and CDR2: WNHNN and SYGVQD (reference sequence). Trimming took off 3 bases at V and 9 bases at J, with 15 bases between the two ends. The CDR3: CASSEGGKRSEQFF. The DNA of the CDR3 is TGCGCCAGCAGTGAAGGCGGGAAAAGGAGTGAGCAGTTCTTC.

The V call is TRBV12-5, the J call TRBJ1-5; TRBD1 aligns across 7 bases. Germline V CDR1 and CDR2: LGHNT, FRNRAP. J lost 2 bases, V lost 3 bases, and 16 bases had no gene match. The CDR3 loop spans 19 amino acids. CDR3 sequence (DNA): TGTGCTAGTGGTTTCCTAAGACAGGGAGTGGGGGAGGGCAATCAGCCCCAGCATTTT. This codes for CASGFLRQGVGEGNQPQHF. The full variable domain, rest sourced from reference TRBV12-5 and TRBJ1-5, is DARVTQTPRHKVTEMGQEVTMRCQPILGHNTVFWYRQTMMQGLELLAYFRNRAPLDDSGMPKDRFSAEMPDATLATLKIQPSEPRDSAVYFCASGFLRQGVGEGNQPQHFGDGTRLSIL.

The chain couples TRBV27 to TRBJ2-2; TRBD1 matches at 8 bases. V shed 6 bases, J shed 0 bases, and the junction held 9 bases outside the gene matches. This CDR3 has 17 residues. Germline CDR1 reads MNHEY; CDR2 reads SMNVEV (reference sequence). CDR3 amino acids: CASRLPGQVANTGELFF. DNA of the CDR3: TGTGCCAGCAGACTTCCGGGACAGGTGGCGAACACCGGGGAGCTGTTTTTT.

V is TRBV29-1 and J is TRBJ2-2; the D gene is possibly TRBD2 (6 bases). CDR3 length: 13 amino acids. Deletions cut 4 bases from V and 1 base from J, with 7 bases between. The germline CDR1 and CDR2 sequences are SQVTM and ANQGSEA. The CDR3 loop reads CSVAGRNTGELFF. In nucleotides, the CDR3 is TGCAGCGTTGCCGGGAGGAACACCGGGGAGCTGTTTTTT.

This clone was counted a single time. The V call is TRBV7-8, the J call TRBJ1-1; 10 bases fit TRBD1. The CDR3 totals 18 residues. V lost 5 bases, J lost 5 bases, and 17 bases stayed unmatched. The germline gives CDR1 SGHVS, CDR2 FQNEAQ. The CDR3 protein is CASSTFGTGDSRRTEAFF. CDR3 nucleotides: TGTGCCAGCAGCACTTTCGGGACAGGGGATTCGCGGAGGACTGAAGCTTTCTTT.